The text below deals with one T cell receptor beta chain. No antigen is known for it. Sequenced by immunoSEQ multiplex PCR; TCRdb stores in-frame clones only, minus some. Here the sample spans approximately 75,000 clones, over 85% being singletons. This sample was taken from a study of graft-versus-host responses after intestinal transplantation. Study-wide background: Among the recipients, transplants were multivisceral, liver-intestinal, or isolated intestinal.

The CDR3 covers 13 residues. V was cut by 0 bases and J by 1 base, with 2 bases left in between. From germline, CDR1 is SGHRS and CDR2 YFSETQ. Study observations and caveats: Clonal ratios of graft-versus-host to host-versus-graft in allografts were high for patients exhibiting graft-donor T cell macrochimerism. There were GvH clones found in recipient marrow, and some of them appeared first in ileum or blood.

Material: unstimulated CD8+ T cells sorted from spleen or lymph node cells, obtained before intestinal transplant. The chain couples TRBV5-1 to TRBJ1-5; no firm D call. This receptor was taken from a human donor who received an intestinal transplant. The CDR3 sequence is CASSLDSNQPQHF. The CDR3 DNA reads TGCGCCAGCAGCTTGGACAGCAATCAGCCCCAGCATTTT.